These T cell receptor beta chains were read from a single sample in a study of cytomegalovirus exposure and HLA in healthy donors. The method was immunoSEQ multiplex PCR; TCRdb's version includes in-frame clones alone and lacks a portion of them. Among roughly 230,000 clones listed, 85% were seen once. Sequencing input: PBMCs. These receptors all stem from a girl aged 2 to 10 in good health and CMV-seronegative. Each CDR3 is given without its conserved first and last residue.

cdr3_aa,j_call,v_call
ASSLSWEQPQH,TRBJ1-5,TRBV6-1
ASSATSGVYNEQF,TRBJ2-1,TRBV9
ASSLSGYGYT,TRBJ1-2,TRBV6-1
ASRGLRDTQY,TRBJ2-3,TRBV2
ASSLGHQIAKNIQY,TRBJ2-4,TRBV11-2
ASSVAPGIGTYEQY,TRBJ2-7,TRBV9
ASSRQGQETQY,TRBJ2-5,TRBV27
ASSQGTSGYEQY,TRBJ2-7,TRBV4-2
AWRDRAGYGYT,TRBJ1-2,TRBV30
ASSASGGAYEQY,TRBJ2-7,TRBV5-1
ASSDGTPRKLF,TRBJ1-4,TRBV18
ASRTVGGKSYEQY,TRBJ2-7,TRBV6-5
ASSQERLAGATDTQY,TRBJ2-3,TRBV4-1
ASSFGQNNSPLH,TRBJ1-6,TRBV27